This T cell receptor (beta chain) was sequenced in a study of CD8 T cells in ankylosing spondylitis (dated by TCRdb to 2016 to 2017). The study in broad terms: To find TCR variants linked to disease, the study profiled T cell receptor beta repertoires in ankylosing spondylitis patients and healthy donors. The full study cohort was made up of over 20 ankylosing spondylitis patients and approximately 100 healthy donors. Peripheral blood was sampled, and synovial fluid was additionally collected from ankylosing spondylitis patients.

As to this clonotype: Its antigen target is currently unknown. No much larger clone exists at a distance of one base, and base qualities are not known.

Broader findings and caveats from the paper: The disease-linked clones were reported to be significantly enriched in matched synovial fluid samples from ankylosing spondylitis patients. Some motif variants had previously been reported in the synovial fluid and blood of reactive arthritis patients, which suggests shared mechanisms of disease initiation. In peripheral blood, the disease-linked clones were found at relatively low frequencies and had a CD8+ phenotype. Blood from ankylosing spondylitis patients appeared to be characterized by a TCR beta motif made up of several highly homologous amino acid variants.

TCRdb records Illumina HiSeq 2500 as the sequencer. TCR beta libraries were prepared by quantitative 5'-RACE with molecular barcodes. The paper's processing steps were these. Disease-linked TCR variants were identified with a new computational method built on a probabilistic model of VDJ rearrangement. TCRdb trimmed public reads at Q25 via fastp, called clones via MiXCR and kept in-frame beta chains. Entries are consolidated by CDR3 protein sequence, retaining the most common genes and DNA. TCRdb's processing, not the authors', yielded these V and J calls. Counted in this sample were 300,000 to 400,000 distinct CDR3 sequences; under 15% of them appeared once. Less than 1.1% of the sample comes from the top ten. Trimming removed 1 base from V and 9 bases from J; the gene matches leave 8 bases unexplained. The germline V gene gives CDR1 as SGHTA and CDR2 as FQGNSA. CDR3 length: 15 amino acids, cysteine to phenylalanine. The read is trimmed to its CDR3 DNA, 45 bases read in frame from base 1.

This chain joins TRBV7-2 to TRBJ2-1, and 8 junctional nucleotides match TRBD2. The sequence was collected from a male donor with ankylosing spondylitis or in good health (not recorded which). Input material: blood, either unsorted or a sorted T cell fraction (not recorded which). The DNA sequence is given as TGTGCCAGCAGCTTAGGAACGGGGGGGCTCAGTGAGCAGTTCTTC. Translated, it reads CASSLGTGGLSEQFF. Here the CDR3 is joined to the reference TRBV7-2 and TRBJ2-1 genes, and the full variable domain is: GAGVSQSPSNKVTEKGKDVELRCDPISGHTALYWYRQSLGQGLEFLIYFQGNSAPDKSGLPSDRFSAERTGGSVSTLTIQRTQQEDSAVYLCASSLGTGGLSEQFFGPGTRLTVL.